Shown below are 9 T cell receptor beta chains from a single sample sequenced in a study of blood T cell repertoires in COVID-19. The method was immunoSEQ multiplex PCR; TCRdb's version includes in-frame clones alone and lacks a portion of them. The table lists about 59,000 clones, around 79% of them singletons. Specimen: peripheral blood. Source of these receptors: a woman aged 45-65 years with active or convalescent COVID-19.

V gene TRBV19 combines with J gene TRBJ1-2; the D gene is possibly TRBD1 (6 bases). CDR3 length equals 14 residues. The V end lost 6 bases, the J end lost 7 bases, and 18 bases lay between the germline ends. Germline V gives CDR1 LNHDA, CDR2 SQIVND (reference sequence). CDR3 in amino acids: CASSTGTENGGYTF. The CDR3 DNA reads TGTGCCAGTAGCACAGGGACCGAGAACGGTGGCTACACCTTC.

In its sample, this clone ranks as medium-sized. The chain has TRBV19 and TRBJ1-5; 9 bases are a match to TRBD1. V trimming: 5 bases; J trimming: 5 bases; junction bases outside the gene matches: 7. There are 15 residues in the CDR3. Looked up from germline, CDR1 is LNHDA and CDR2 is SQIVND (reference sequence). Here the CDR3 DNA reads TGTGCCAGTAGTCTGTCCCGGGACAGGGATCAGCCCCAGCATTTT. Amino acid sequence: CASSLSRDRDQPQHF.

The chain links TRBV6-5 to TRBJ1-1; perhaps TRBD1 as D (5 bases). Trimming took 2 bases from V and 4 from J, leaving 11 bases between them. Germline CDR1 and CDR2: MNHEY and SVGAGI. The CDR3 has 14 residues. CDR3 loop: CASSYRHGGTEAFF. The CDR3 DNA reads as TGTGCCAGCAGTTACAGGCACGGGGGCACTGAAGCTTTCTTT.

This clone is a singleton in its sample. The chain recombines TRBV10-1 with TRBJ2-1; 9 positions match TRBD1. J was trimmed by 7 bases and V by 5 bases; bases with no gene match: 3. The length of the CDR3 is 13 residues. Looked up from germline, CDR1 is WNHNN and CDR2 is SYGVQD (reference sequence). The CDR3 DNA reads TGCGCCAGCAGTAGCGGACAGGGGAATGAGCAGTTCTTC. This translates into CASSSGQGNEQFF.

The J gene is TRBJ1-2, the V gene TRBV10-3; possibly TRBD1 for D (6 bases). V lost 2 bases and J lost 3, with 13 bases in between. This CDR3 region has 15 residues. Germline V lookup: CDR1 ENHRY, CDR2 SYGVKD. The CDR3 protein is CAISEKGGRDYGYTF. Here the CDR3 DNA reads TGTGCCATCAGTGAGAAGGGGGGGCGAGACTATGGCTACACCTTC.

V is TRBV4-1 and J is TRBJ1-1; D is unclear. Germline loops: CDR1 MGHRA, CDR2 YSYEKL. CDR3 size: 15 residues. Deletions cut 0 bases from V and 2 bases from J, with 10 bases between. For the CDR3, the DNA is TGCGCCAGCAGCCAAGATCCCAGGATCAACACTGAAGCTTTCTTT. Its protein product is CASSQDPRINTEAFF.

This clone appeared a few times. The chain has TRBV6-5 and TRBJ1-6; possible D gene TRBD1, 5 bases. The CDR3 totals 15 residues. Trimming took 5 bases from V and 5 from J, leaving 13 bases between them. Germline CDR1 MNHEY, CDR2 SVGAGI. The CDR3 nucleotides read TGTGCCAGCAGTCGGTCAGGGAGGGATAATTCACCCCTCCACTTT. Amino acid sequence: CASSRSGRDNSPLHF.

In DNA, the CDR3 is TGTGCCAGCAGCCAAGATACCCGACTTAACACCGGGGAGCTGTTTTTT. The encoded protein is CASSQDTRLNTGELFF. The chain couples TRBV4-2 to TRBJ2-2; D is ambiguous. The CDR3 has 16 amino acids. Germline CDR1 reads LGHNA; CDR2 reads YNFKEQ. V gave up 0 bases and J gave up 2 bases, with 10 bases separating them.

The rearrangement uses TRBV4-2 and TRBJ1-4; 7 nucleotides align to TRBD1. Per germline, CDR1 LGHNA and CDR2 YNFKEQ. The ends lost 4 bases at V and 8 bases at J; junction bases unmatched: 7. The CDR3 contains 14 residues. The CDR3 protein is CASSLGQRNEKLFF. The CDR3 DNA reads as TGTGCCAGCAGCCTGGGACAGAGAAACGAAAAACTGTTTTTT.